One T cell receptor beta chain is described in this entry. Its cognate antigen is unknown. The sample comes from a study of cytomegalovirus exposure and HLA in healthy donors. Regarding the study as a whole: An analysis that came later showed most CMV-associated TCR beta chains appearing HLA-restricted. In a later analysis, DRB1 alleles had the most associated TCRs; HLA-C alleles the fewest.

The PCR had 60 Vbeta and 13 Jbeta primers. Generated by immunoSEQ multiplex PCR, the TCRdb table keeps only in-frame clones and is missing some. The table records about 140,000 clones, approximately 73% of them present only once. Source material: PBMCs. This sequence originates from a human donor in good health.

CDR3 DNA: TGTGCCAGCAGCGTAGGAGGGACAGCTGGAAACACCATATATTTT. It encodes CASSVGGTAGNTIYF. This chain connects TRBV9 to TRBJ1-3; 7 bases map to TRBD1. Germline values: CDR1 SGDLS, CDR2 YYNGEE. This CDR3 comprises 15 residues. V dropped 0 bases and J dropped 2; count of bases not matched to a gene: 2.